Listed below are T cell receptor beta chains from one sample, sequenced in a study of preoperative IRX-2 immunotherapy in early breast cancer. Clones were sequenced by immunoSEQ multiplex PCR, and TCRdb holds only the in-frame ones, with some missing. The sample carries roughly 30,000 clones, around 86% recorded once. The specimen comprised lymph node tissue, sampled from a patient treated with IRX-2 immunotherapy. The receptors come from a human donor with breast cancer. CDR3s include the opening cysteine and the closing phenylalanine or tryptophan. The order of the fields is clone size, D gene, J gene, V gene, CDR3 DNA, CDR3 protein. D genes are given only for firm matches. Not all rows give a size; the values are once, few, many and, for expanded clones, a class.

clone size: once; D gene: -; J gene: TRBJ2-7; V gene: TRBV28; CDR3 DNA: TGTGCCAGCAGTTACCAAGGGGTCCGCTTCGAGCAGTACTTC; CDR3 protein: CASSYQGVRFEQYF
clone size: once; D gene: TRBD1; J gene: TRBJ1-2; V gene: TRBV18; CDR3 DNA: TGTGCCAGCTCAGCGCGGGCAGGGGGCCACTATGGCTACACCTTC; CDR3 protein: CASSARAGGHYGYTF
clone size: -; D gene: -; J gene: TRBJ2-5; V gene: TRBV11-3; CDR3 DNA: TGTGCCAGCAGCTTCAACAGCGGGCAAGAGACCCAGTACTTC; CDR3 protein: CASSFNSGQETQYF
clone size: once; D gene: -; J gene: TRBJ1-4; V gene: TRBV30; CDR3 DNA: TGTGCCTGGAAGAGACCGGAAAAACTGTTTTTT; CDR3 protein: CAWKRPEKLFF
clone size: -; D gene: TRBD2; J gene: TRBJ2-1; V gene: TRBV9; CDR3 DNA: TGTGCCAGCACGCGAATTAGCGGGAGTAGGAATGAGCAGTTCTTC; CDR3 protein: CASTRISGSRNEQFF
clone size: -; D gene: -; J gene: TRBJ2-5; V gene: TRBV28; CDR3 DNA: TGTGCCAGCAGTTTACCTCAGGGGTACCAAGAGACCCAGTACTTC; CDR3 protein: CASSLPQGYQETQYF
clone size: few; D gene: TRBD1; J gene: TRBJ1-2; V gene: TRBV28; CDR3 DNA: TGTGCCAGCAGTTTAGTCGTAACAGGACAGGGAAAGACCACCTTC; CDR3 protein: CASSLVVTGQGKTTF
clone size: -; D gene: -; J gene: TRBJ1-6; V gene: TRBV5-1; CDR3 DNA: TGCGCCAGCAGCTTGACAGGGTGGGGTTCACCCCTCCACTTT; CDR3 protein: CASSLTGWGSPLHF
clone size: -; D gene: -; J gene: TRBJ2-7; V gene: TRBV18; CDR3 DNA: TGTGCCAGCTCCCAACTCCAGCGGGCGTACGAGCAGTACTTC; CDR3 protein: CASSQLQRAYEQYF
clone size: -; D gene: -; J gene: TRBJ1-5; V gene: TRBV6-8; CDR3 DNA: TGTGCCAGCTCCCCTCCCGGCAGGGGCGGACAGCCCCAGCATTTT; CDR3 protein: CASSPPGRGGQPQHF
clone size: -; D gene: -; J gene: TRBJ2-2; V gene: TRBV29-1; CDR3 DNA: TGCAGCGTTGCTGGCAGGGGAGCTGCCGGGGAGCTGTTTTTT; CDR3 protein: CSVAGRGAAGELFF
clone size: -; D gene: TRBD2; J gene: TRBJ2-1; V gene: TRBV7-7; CDR3 DNA: TGTGCCAGCAGCCTTTTGGGCGGGAGGTGGATTGAGCAGTTCTTC; CDR3 protein: CASSLLGGRWIEQFF
clone size: -; D gene: TRBD1; J gene: TRBJ2-7; V gene: TRBV5-1; CDR3 DNA: TGCGCCAGCAGCCAGGTGACAGGGGGCATCTACGAGCAGTACTTC; CDR3 protein: CASSQVTGGIYEQYF
clone size: -; D gene: TRBD2; J gene: TRBJ2-3; V gene: TRBV5-1; CDR3 DNA: TGCGCCAGCAGCCGAGTCGGATGGCTAGCGGGAGCAGTAGATACGCAGTATTTT; CDR3 protein: CASSRVGWLAGAVDTQYF
clone size: -; D gene: TRBD2; J gene: TRBJ2-6; V gene: TRBV14; CDR3 DNA: TGTGCCAGCAGCCAAGAAAGTTTATCAGCGGGAGGCCTCTCTGGGGCCAACGTCCTGACTTTC; CDR3 protein: CASSQESLSAGGLSGANVLTF
clone size: -; D gene: -; J gene: TRBJ1-5; V gene: TRBV18; CDR3 DNA: TGTGCCAGCTCAACCGACAGGTCCCAGCCCCAGCATTTT; CDR3 protein: CASSTDRSQPQHF
clone size: -; D gene: -; J gene: TRBJ1-1; V gene: TRBV19; CDR3 DNA: TGTGCCAGTAGTATCTTGCCGAACACTGAAGCTTTCTTT; CDR3 protein: CASSILPNTEAFF
clone size: -; D gene: TRBD1; J gene: TRBJ1-4; V gene: TRBV19; CDR3 DNA: TGTGCCAGTAGTATGGACAGGTCAAATGAAAAACTGTTTTTT; CDR3 protein: CASSMDRSNEKLFF
clone size: -; D gene: -; J gene: TRBJ1-5; V gene: TRBV18; CDR3 DNA: TGTGCCAGCTCACTCAGGATCAATCAGCCCCAGCATTTT; CDR3 protein: CASSLRINQPQHF
clone size: -; D gene: TRBD2; J gene: TRBJ2-1; V gene: TRBV18; CDR3 DNA: TGTGCCAGCTCAAGGGGACTAGCTTCCGATGAGCAGTTCTTC; CDR3 protein: CASSRGLASDEQFF
clone size: -; D gene: -; J gene: TRBJ1-3; V gene: TRBV6-8; CDR3 DNA: TGTGCCAGCAGACCCTTGAGCGGACGCTCTGGAAACACCATATATTTT; CDR3 protein: CASRPLSGRSGNTIYF
clone size: -; D gene: -; J gene: TRBJ2-6; V gene: TRBV6-8; CDR3 DNA: TGTGCCAGCAGTTACTCTGGGGCCAACGTCCTGACTTTC; CDR3 protein: CASSYSGANVLTF
clone size: once; D gene: TRBD2; J gene: TRBJ2-5; V gene: TRBV19; CDR3 DNA: TGTGCCAGCCGCGGGGGGCCAGAGACCCAGTACTTC; CDR3 protein: CASRGGPETQYF
clone size: -; D gene: -; J gene: TRBJ1-3; V gene: TRBV18; CDR3 DNA: TGTGCCAGCTCACCTGGAAGCTCTGGAAACACCATATATTTT; CDR3 protein: CASSPGSSGNTIYF
clone size: -; D gene: TRBD2; J gene: TRBJ2-1; V gene: TRBV14; CDR3 DNA: TGTGCCAGCAGCCAAGCAGCGGGGGGTAGGCACAATGAGCAGTTCTTC; CDR3 protein: CASSQAAGGRHNEQFF
clone size: -; D gene: TRBD1; J gene: TRBJ2-3; V gene: TRBV6-8; CDR3 DNA: TGTGCCAGCAGCCGGGACAGCGCTACAGATACGCAGTATTTT; CDR3 protein: CASSRDSATDTQYF